This T cell receptor (beta chain) comes out of a study of cytomegalovirus exposure and HLA in healthy donors. This PCR relied on a set of 60 Vbeta primers and 13 Jbeta primers. The protocol was immunoSEQ multiplex PCR, while the TCRdb copy is restricted to in-frame clones and leaves out a portion. The repertoire holds under 200,000 clones, with around 80% as singletons. The germline V and J ends were trimmed by 2 bases and 1 base, with 6 bases remaining between them. This CDR3 region has 14 residues. Germline CDR1 and CDR2: MGHDK and SYGVNS. This clone was seen a few times. The V call is TRBV25-1, the J call TRBJ1-5; possible D gene TRBD1, 5 bases. This clonotype was sampled from a woman aged 40-49 years in good health and CMV-seropositive. Sequencing was performed on PBMCs. CDR3 region: CASSEGASNQPQHF. DNA for the CDR3: TGTGCCAGCAGTGAAGGGGCCAGCAATCAGCCCCAGCATTTT.